This T cell receptor beta chain derives from a study of metastatic and nonmetastatic thyroid tumors. Study-level background: Blood and tumor or nodule tissue repertoires from malignant and benign thyroid patients were compared.

No patient had received any treatment before thyroid surgery. Via MiXCR, TCRdb re-called the PCR reads. The data show 65,000 or so clones, with roughly 4.1% seen just once and around 22% held by the top ten. Germline values: CDR1 SNHLY, CDR2 FYNNEI. This CDR3 spans 16 amino acids. Worth noting for this clone: The conserved phenylalanine or tryptophan normally closing the CDR3 is absent here, so this likely arose from a read error.

The source of this sequence is a female donor with papillary thyroid cancer or a benign thyroid nodule (not recorded which). Some clones in this sample may be carry-over from other donors' samples. The sequencing input was blood. The chain couples TRBV2 to TRBJ2-6; D might be TRBD1 (5 bases). CDR3 residues: CASISPGSSGANVLTL. As DNA, the CDR3 is TGTGCCAGCATCTCTCCCGGGTCCTCTGGGGCTAACGTCCTGACTCTC.